One and the same sample provided the 31 T cell receptor beta chains below, sequenced in a study of cytomegalovirus exposure and HLA in healthy donors. PCR employed 60 Vbeta and 13 Jbeta primers. Produced via immunoSEQ multiplex PCR; TCRdb's table is partial and in-frame only. Found here are under 200,000 clones, 70% to 90% of them singletons; the top ten hold roughly 9.3%. Sequences were obtained from PBMCs. All receptors derive from a man aged 18 to 30 in good health and CMV-seropositive.

The chain carries TRBV29-1 and TRBJ2-2; D might be TRBD2 (6 bases). Germline values: CDR1 SQVTM, CDR2 ANQGSEA. This CDR3 spans 14 amino acids. The V gene lost 3 bases and the J gene lost 2 bases, with 10 bases spanning the gap. The CDR3 spells CSVEGGDNTGELFF. The CDR3 DNA is TGCAGCGTTGAGGGGGGTGACAACACCGGGGAGCTGTTTTTT.

The chain recombines TRBV6-4 with TRBJ2-5, with a possible D match to TRBD2 (5 bases). From germline, CDR1 is MRHNA and CDR2 SNTAGT. Trimming shortened V by 2 bases and J by 5 bases, and 24 bases separated the two germline ends. The CDR3 runs 18 residues. CDR3 residues: CASSDQTTTDRPGETQYF. CDR3 bases: TGTGCCAGCAGTGACCAGACGACTACGGACCGACCCGGGGAGACCCAGTACTTC.

The chain uses TRBV18 and TRBJ1-1, with TRBD1 identical over 7 bases. The CDR3 consists of 13 residues. Germline V gene sequence: CDR1 KGHSH, CDR2 LQKENI. V gave up 7 bases and J gave up 1 base; unmatched junction bases: 3. The CDR3 protein is CASLGQQNTEAFF. CDR3 nucleotide sequence: TGTGCCAGCTTGGGACAGCAGAACACTGAAGCTTTCTTT.

A few counts support this clone. The chain employs TRBV10-2 and TRBJ1-5, with 9 bases matching TRBD1. The trim removed 6 bases at V and 6 bases at J, leaving 6 bases unmatched. CDR3 length equals 14 residues. Looked up from germline, CDR1 is WSHSY and CDR2 is SAAADI. Written as DNA, the CDR3 is TGCGCCAGCAGGGCCGGACAGGGGCCTCAGCCCCAGCATTTT. Translated, it gives CASRAGQGPQPQHF.

V gene TRBV6-1 combines with J gene TRBJ2-5, with 7 bases fitting TRBD1. The DNA matches TRBJ2-7 better at its end, which makes the J call doubtful. Germline assignment: CDR1 MNHNS and CDR2 SASEGT. The CDR3 is 15 amino acids. CDR3 region: CASSVPEQGISEQYF. The CDR3 DNA reads TGTGCCAGCAGTGTGCCCGAACAGGGGATCTCCGAGCAGTACTTC.

The V gene is TRBV6-6, the J gene TRBJ2-1; 12 nucleotides align to TRBD2. CDR1 and CDR2 (germline): MNHNY, SVGAGI (reference sequence). This CDR3 has 16 residues. V gave up 6 bases and J gave up 4 bases; unmatched junction bases: 7. CDR3 coding DNA: TGTGCCAGCAGCAAAGGACTAGCGGGGACGTACAATGAGCAGTTCTTC. It is translated as CASSKGLAGTYNEQFF.

The chain links TRBV18 to TRBJ2-3; 7 nucleotides line up with TRBD2. Germline V gives CDR1 KGHSH, CDR2 LQKENI. V lost 2 bases, J lost 4 bases, and 3 bases stayed unmatched. The CDR3 length is 14 residues. The CDR3 region has the DNA TGTGCCAGCTCACCAACTAGCGATGCAGATACGCAGTATTTT. It codes for CASSPTSDADTQYF. Full variable domain (rest looked up from reference TRBV18 and TRBJ2-3): NAGVMQNPRHLVRRRGQEARLRCSPMKGHSHVYWYRQLPEEGLKFMVYLQKENIIDESGMPKERFSAEFPKEGPSILRIQQVVRGDSAAYFCASSPTSDADTQYFGPGTRLTVL.

The CDR3 reads CASSRRGEQFF. CDR3 nucleotide sequence: TGTGCCAGCAGTAGGAGGGGTGAGCAGTTCTTC. The rearrangement links TRBV6-5 to TRBJ2-1, with a possible D match to TRBD2 (6 bases). Germline CDR1 reads MNHEY; CDR2 reads SVGAGI. The length of the CDR3 is 11 residues. Between the trimmed V and J ends, which lost 5 bases and 9 bases, there was a span of 8 bases.

The rearrangement uses TRBV9 and TRBJ1-6; D is perhaps TRBD1 (5 bases). The germline V gene encodes CDR1 SGDLS and CDR2 YYNGEE. V was clipped by 1 base and J by 0 bases, with 5 bases between them. The CDR3 runs to 15 residues. The CDR3 DNA follows: TGTGCCAGCAGCGTAAGGGGCTCCTATAATTCACCCCTCCACTTT. Translating gives CASSVRGSYNSPLHF.

The CDR3 protein is CASSPFGLAGTYEQYF. CDR3 in DNA: TGTGCCAGCAGCCCTTTCGGACTAGCGGGGACCTACGAGCAGTACTTC. This sequence joins TRBV11-2 and TRBJ2-7; 12 nucleotides line up with TRBD2. J was trimmed by 2 bases and V by 5 bases; bases with no gene match: 7. Germline CDR1 reads SGHAT; CDR2 reads FQNNGV. The CDR3 spans 16 residues.

This chain connects TRBV5-6 to TRBJ2-3; D not certain. Trimming cost V 4 bases and J 1 base, with 10 bases left between them. Germline assignment: CDR1 SGHDT and CDR2 YYEEEE. The CDR3 consists of 14 residues. The DNA of the CDR3 is TGTGCCAGCAGCCGTACCCCGGGCACAGATACGCAGTATTTT. Translation gives CASSRTPGTDTQYF.

V and J are TRBV9 and TRBJ1-6; D is ambiguous. Looked up from germline, CDR1 is SGDLS and CDR2 is YYNGEE. V was clipped by 3 bases and J by 7 bases, with 8 bases between them. The length of the CDR3 is 13 residues. The CDR3 region is CASSAVENSPLHF. CDR3 in DNA: TGTGCCAGCAGCGCTGTGGAGAATTCACCCCTCCACTTT.

This clone occurred once. The chain carries TRBV4-1 and TRBJ2-5, with 9 bases fitting TRBD2. Unmatched junction bases numbered 9, after V lost 0 bases and J lost 4 bases. CDR1 and CDR2 from the germline V gene are MGHRA and YSYEKL. The CDR3 consists of 17 residues. The CDR3 nucleotides are TGCGCCAGCAGCCAAGATGGGCGGGGGGGGTCGTCAGAGACCCAGTACTTC. This translates into CASSQDGRGGSSETQYF.

The V and J genes are TRBV7-2 and TRBJ2-5; perhaps TRBD2 as D (6 bases). CDR1 and CDR2 from the germline V gene are SGHTA and FQGNSA. The CDR3 loop spans 13 amino acids. With 4 bases removed from V and 7 bases from J, the gap between germline ends came to 13 bases. The CDR3 spells CASSSEGVGTQYF. DNA of the CDR3: TGTGCCAGCAGCTCGGAGGGCGTAGGGACCCAGTACTTC.

A single count supports this clone. The genes are TRBV6-1 and TRBJ2-3, with 11 bases fitting TRBD1. The CDR3 length is 17 residues. CDR1 and CDR2 from the germline V gene are MNHNS and SASEGT. Losses at the gene ends were 3 bases for V and 7 bases for J; bases not matched to a gene: 12. CDR3 DNA sequence: TGTGCCAGCAGTGAGGCCGGGACAGGGGGTATCGCGAATACGCAGTATTTT. Its translation: CASSEAGTGGIANTQYF.

In its sample, this clone was seen a few times. The CDR3 DNA reads as TGCGCCAGCAGCCCCGGACAGGGGTACAAAAACATTCAGTACTTC. Amino acid sequence: CASSPGQGYKNIQYF. V and J are TRBV4-3 and TRBJ2-4; 9 bases align to TRBD1. Germline CDR1 LGHNA, CDR2 YSLEER. This CDR3 contains 15 residues. The J segment lost 3 bases and the V segment lost 4 bases, leaving 4 bases of the junction unmatched.

The chain has TRBV4-1 and TRBJ1-5, with D unclear. Germline lookup yields CDR1 MGHRA and CDR2 YSYEKL. V gave up 1 base and J gave up 6 bases, with 10 bases separating them. CDR3 size: 14 residues. The CDR3 protein is CASSQAMVGQPQHF. The CDR3 nucleotides read TGCGCCAGCAGCCAAGCGATGGTCGGTCAGCCCCAGCATTTT.

This clone was seen once. The chain joins TRBV9 to TRBJ1-4; D unresolved. V shed 4 bases and J shed 4 bases, with 11 bases lying between them. The germline CDR1 and CDR2 sequences are SGDLS and YYNGEE. The CDR3 spans 14 residues. CDR3 DNA: TGTGCCAGCAGCATCGGCGGCGTTAATGAAAAACTGTTTTTT. This gives the protein CASSIGGVNEKLFF.

The rearrangement joins TRBV14 to TRBJ1-2; TRBD1 aligns across 8 bases. Per germline, CDR1 SGHDN and CDR2 FVKESK. Trimming at V came to 5 bases and at J to 10 bases, leaving 9 bases not matched to a gene. The CDR3 runs 13 residues. CDR3 DNA sequence: TGTGCCAGCAGCTTAAGACAGGGGCGAGACTACACCTTC. Translation: CASSLRQGRDYTF. Filled out from reference TRBV14 and TRBJ1-2, the complete variable domain reads EAGVTQFPSHSVIEKGQTVTLRCDPISGHDNLYWYRRVMGKEIKFLLHFVKESKQDESGMPNNRFLAERTGGTYSTLKVQPAELEDSGVYFCASSLRQGRDYTFGSGTRLTVV.

The rearrangement joins TRBV4-3 to TRBJ2-1; TRBD2 matches at 9 bases. V lost 1 base to trimming and J lost 9 bases; unmatched junction nucleotides: 7. Germline CDR1 reads LGHNA; CDR2 reads YSLEER. The CDR3 sequence is 15 residues long. Here the CDR3 DNA reads TGCGCCAGCAGCCAAGGACTAGCGGACGTGGGTGAGCAGTTCTTC. Its protein product is CASSQGLADVGEQFF.

This chain links TRBV19 with TRBJ2-7; 8 nucleotides match TRBD1. Germline CDR1 LNHDA, CDR2 SQIVND (reference sequence). There are 20 residues in the CDR3. V lost 3 bases and J lost 3; bases outside the gene matches: 22. CDR3 DNA sequence: TGTGCCAGTAGTATTATCCAATCGACAGGGGAAGGCCCCGTCTACTACGAGCAGTACTTC. This translates into CASSIIQSTGEGPVYYEQYF.

This clone occurred once. This sequence joins TRBV6-6 and TRBJ2-2; 9 bases match TRBD2. The CDR3 is 15 amino acids. CDR1 and CDR2 from the germline V gene are MNHNY and SVGAGI (reference sequence). J lost 1 base, V lost 7 bases, and 4 bases had no gene match. The CDR3 sequence: CASKASGMNTGELFF. CDR3 bases: TGTGCCAGCAAGGCTAGCGGGATGAACACCGGGGAGCTGTTTTTT.

This chain uses TRBV9 with TRBJ1-2, with TRBD1 matching over 10 bases. Per germline, CDR1 SGDLS and CDR2 YYNGEE. V lost 4 bases to trimming and J lost 4 bases; unmatched junction nucleotides: 4. This CDR3 comprises 14 residues. In DNA form, the CDR3 reads TGTGCCAGCAGCAGAAGGACAGGGGGCTATGGCTACACCTTC. Translating it yields CASSRRTGGYGYTF.

This clone was recorded only once. The rearrangement joins TRBV2 to TRBJ1-1; 9 nucleotides match TRBD1. CDR1 SNHLY and CDR2 FYNNEI come from the germline V gene. V dropped 6 bases and J dropped 4; count of bases not matched to a gene: 9. The CDR3 totals 15 residues. CDR3 loop: CASSLQGAGVTEAFF. The CDR3 nucleotides are TGTGCCAGCAGCTTACAGGGGGCTGGGGTCACTGAAGCTTTCTTT.

This sequence joins TRBV6-1 and TRBJ1-2; D perhaps matches TRBD1 (5 bases). The germline V gene has CDR1 MNHNS and CDR2 SASEGT. V was cut by 2 bases and J by 6 bases, with 13 bases left in between. This CDR3 has 14 amino acids. The CDR3 DNA reads TGTGCCAGCAGTGAATTGGGGCAGGGTGATGGCTACACCTTC. Its protein product is CASSELGQGDGYTF.

The chain joins TRBV7-7 to TRBJ2-7; TRBD2 matches at 13 bases. V shed 5 bases and J 7 bases; nucleotides not matched to a gene: 8. The V gene's germline CDR1 is SSHAT and CDR2 FNYEAQ (reference sequence). The CDR3 has 15 residues. The CDR3 region is CASSPGLAGDVEQYF. The CDR3 DNA reads as TGTGCCAGCAGCCCTGGACTAGCGGGGGACGTGGAGCAGTACTTC.

The chain couples TRBV5-1 to TRBJ2-5; 8 bases are a match to TRBD2. The last part of the DNA fits TRBJ2-7 better; the J call may be wrong. Germline CDR1 reads SGHRS; CDR2 reads YFSETQ. The CDR3 is 14 residues long. CDR3 sequence reads: CASSLGSGGYEQYF. The CDR3 coding sequence is TGCGCCAGCAGCTTGGGAAGCGGGGGTTACGAGCAGTACTTC.

V gene TRBV19 combines with J gene TRBJ2-3, with 11 bases fitting TRBD1. The CDR3 is 16 residues long. Germline V gene sequence: CDR1 LNHDA, CDR2 SQIVND (reference sequence). Trimming took 6 bases from V and 4 from J; bases not matched to a gene: 9. The CDR3 loop is CASRINRGQGADTQYF. The CDR3, as DNA: TGTGCCAGTAGGATCAACCGGGGACAGGGGGCAGATACGCAGTATTTT. The variable domain in full, with the rest retrieved from reference TRBV19 and TRBJ2-3, is DGGITQSPKYLFRKEGQNVTLSCEQNLNHDAMYWYRQDPGQGLRLIYYSQIVNDFQKGDIAEGYSVSREKKESFPLTVTSAQKNPTAFYLCASRINRGQGADTQYFGPGTRLTVL.

This chain links TRBV18 with TRBJ1-4; D is undetermined. The CDR3 contains 14 residues. V gave up 2 bases and J gave up 7 bases, with 11 bases separating them. The germline V gene encodes CDR1 KGHSH and CDR2 LQKENI. CDR3 region: CASSPSGRGEKLFF. The DNA of the CDR3 is TGTGCCAGCTCACCATCCGGACGGGGTGAAAAACTGTTTTTT. Drawing the rest from reference TRBV18 and TRBJ1-4, the complete variable domain is NAGVMQNPRHLVRRRGQEARLRCSPMKGHSHVYWYRQLPEEGLKFMVYLQKENIIDESGMPKERFSAEFPKEGPSILRIQQVVRGDSAAYFCASSPSGRGEKLFFGSGTQLSVL.

The chain combines TRBV6-6 with TRBJ1-2; no definite D call. V lost 1 base and J lost 8, with 11 bases in between. This CDR3 comprises 13 residues. In germline, CDR1 is MNHNY, CDR2 SVGAGI (reference sequence). CDR3 region: CASSYYGFGGYTF. CDR3 DNA: TGTGCCAGCAGTTACTACGGGTTCGGCGGCTACACCTTC.

The chain combines TRBV9 with TRBJ2-2; D not certain. The CDR3 length is 13 residues. Germline CDR1 reads SGDLS; CDR2 reads YYNGEE. Trimming took 0 bases from V and 3 from J, leaving 3 bases between them. The CDR3 spells CASSVGDTGELFF. The CDR3 DNA reads TGTGCCAGCAGCGTAGGAGACACCGGGGAGCTGTTTTTT.